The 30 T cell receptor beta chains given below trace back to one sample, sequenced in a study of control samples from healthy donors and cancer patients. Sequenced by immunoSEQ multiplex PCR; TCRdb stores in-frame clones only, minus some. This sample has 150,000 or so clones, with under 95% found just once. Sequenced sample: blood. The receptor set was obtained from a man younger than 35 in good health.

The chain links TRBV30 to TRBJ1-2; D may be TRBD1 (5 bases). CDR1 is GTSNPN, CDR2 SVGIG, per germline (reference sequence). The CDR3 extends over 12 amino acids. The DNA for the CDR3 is TGTGCTTTGGGACGGCGTAACTATGGCTACACCTTC. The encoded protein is CALGRRNYGYTF.

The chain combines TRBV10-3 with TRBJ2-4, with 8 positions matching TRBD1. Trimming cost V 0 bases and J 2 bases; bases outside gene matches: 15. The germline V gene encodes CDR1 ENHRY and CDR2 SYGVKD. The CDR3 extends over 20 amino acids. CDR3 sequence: CAISESPGTGVLWPKNIQYF. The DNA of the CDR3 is TGTGCCATCAGTGAGTCGCCGGGGACAGGAGTTTTGTGGCCCAAAAACATTCAGTACTTC.

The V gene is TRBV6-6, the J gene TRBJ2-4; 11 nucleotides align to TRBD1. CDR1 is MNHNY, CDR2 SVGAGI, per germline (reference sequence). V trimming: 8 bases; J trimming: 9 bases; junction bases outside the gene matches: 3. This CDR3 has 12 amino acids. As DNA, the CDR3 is TGTGCCAGCGGACAGGGGGCAGGCATTCAGTACTTC. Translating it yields CASGQGAGIQYF.

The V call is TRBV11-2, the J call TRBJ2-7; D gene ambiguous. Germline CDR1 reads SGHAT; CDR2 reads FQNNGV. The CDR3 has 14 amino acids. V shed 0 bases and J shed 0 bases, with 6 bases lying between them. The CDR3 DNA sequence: TGTGCCAGCAGCTTAGAGGCCGCCTCCTACGAGCAGTACTTC. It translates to CASSLEAASYEQYF.

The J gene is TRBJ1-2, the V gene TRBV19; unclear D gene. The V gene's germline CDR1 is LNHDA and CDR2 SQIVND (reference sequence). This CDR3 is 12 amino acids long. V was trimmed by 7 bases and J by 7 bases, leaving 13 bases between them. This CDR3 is CASTRWEGGYTF. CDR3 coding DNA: TGTGCCAGTACTAGATGGGAGGGTGGCTACACCTTC.

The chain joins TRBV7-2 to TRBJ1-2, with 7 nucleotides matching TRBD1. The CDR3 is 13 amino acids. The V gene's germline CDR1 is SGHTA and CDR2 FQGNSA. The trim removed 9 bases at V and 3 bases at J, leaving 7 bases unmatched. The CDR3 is CASIGGSHYGYTF. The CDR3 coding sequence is TGTGCCAGTATAGGGGGCAGTCACTATGGCTACACCTTC. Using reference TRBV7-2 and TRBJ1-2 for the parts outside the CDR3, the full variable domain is GAGVSQSPSNKVTEKGKDVELRCDPISGHTALYWYRQSLGQGLEFLIYFQGNSAPDKSGLPSDRFSAERTGGSVSTLTIQRTQQEDSAVYLCASIGGSHYGYTFGSGTRLTVV.

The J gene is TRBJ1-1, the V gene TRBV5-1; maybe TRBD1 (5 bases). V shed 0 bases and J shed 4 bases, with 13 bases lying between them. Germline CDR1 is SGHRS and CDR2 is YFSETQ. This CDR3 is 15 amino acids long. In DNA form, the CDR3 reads TGCGCCAGCAGCTTGGGGTCGCTCGGGACCACTGAAGCTTTCTTT. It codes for CASSLGSLGTTEAFF.

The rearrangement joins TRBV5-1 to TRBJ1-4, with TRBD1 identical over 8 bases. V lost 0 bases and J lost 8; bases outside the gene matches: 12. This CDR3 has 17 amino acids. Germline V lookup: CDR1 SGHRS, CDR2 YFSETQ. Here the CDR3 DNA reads TGCGCCAGCAGCTTGGTTAAGGGGGGGACAGGAGGCGAAAAACTGTTTTTT. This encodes CASSLVKGGTGGEKLFF.

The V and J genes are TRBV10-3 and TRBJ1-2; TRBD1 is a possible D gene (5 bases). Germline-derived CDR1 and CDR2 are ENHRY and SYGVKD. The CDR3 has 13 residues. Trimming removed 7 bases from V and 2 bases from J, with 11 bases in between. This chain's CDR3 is CAITGDRNYGYTF. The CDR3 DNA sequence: TGTGCCATCACGGGCGACAGAAACTATGGCTACACCTTC.

The CDR3 is CASSPGSQKDNEQFF. The CDR3 DNA reads TGTGCCAGCAGTCCGGGATCCCAAAAAGACAATGAGCAGTTCTTC. The chain is built from TRBV3-1 (or the pseudogene TRBV3-2) and TRBJ2-1; possible D gene TRBD2, 5 bases. The CDR3 is made up of 15 amino acids. Per germline, CDR1 LGHDT and CDR2 YNNKEL (reference sequence). The V gene lost 6 bases and the J gene lost 5 bases, with 17 bases spanning the gap.

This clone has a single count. CDR3 residues: CASSPYSGEIETQYF. In DNA form, the CDR3 reads TGCGCCAGCAGCCCTTATAGCGGGGAGATAGAGACCCAGTACTTC. The J gene is TRBJ2-5, the V gene TRBV5-1; 8 nucleotides agree with TRBD2. The CDR3 spans 15 residues. V dropped 4 bases and J dropped 4; count of bases not matched to a gene: 9. The germline V gene has CDR1 SGHRS and CDR2 YFSETQ.

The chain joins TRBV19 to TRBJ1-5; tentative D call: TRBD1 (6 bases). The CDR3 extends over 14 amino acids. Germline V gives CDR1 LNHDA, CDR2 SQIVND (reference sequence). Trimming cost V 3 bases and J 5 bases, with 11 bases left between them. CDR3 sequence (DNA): TGTGCCAGTAGTATGAGGCCAGGGGATCAGCCCCAGCATTTT. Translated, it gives CASSMRPGDQPQHF. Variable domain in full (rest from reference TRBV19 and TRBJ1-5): DGGITQSPKYLFRKEGQNVTLSCEQNLNHDAMYWYRQDPGQGLRLIYYSQIVNDFQKGDIAEGYSVSREKKESFPLTVTSAQKNPTAFYLCASSMRPGDQPQHFGDGTRLSIL.

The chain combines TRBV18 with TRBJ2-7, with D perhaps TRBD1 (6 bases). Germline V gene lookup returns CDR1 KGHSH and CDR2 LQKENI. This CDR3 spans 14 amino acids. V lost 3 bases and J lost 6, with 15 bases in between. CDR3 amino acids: CASSPTIRTAEQYF. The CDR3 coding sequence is TGTGCCAGCTCACCCACGATACGGACAGCCGAGCAGTACTTC.

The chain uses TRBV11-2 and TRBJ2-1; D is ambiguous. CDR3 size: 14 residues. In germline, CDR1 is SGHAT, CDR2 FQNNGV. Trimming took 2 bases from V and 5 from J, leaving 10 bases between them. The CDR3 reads CASSLILSDNEQFF. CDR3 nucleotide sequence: TGTGCCAGCAGCTTAATACTAAGTGACAATGAGCAGTTCTTC.

This CDR3 reads CATSRSMGWSTDTQYF. The CDR3 region has the DNA TGTGCCACCAGTCGCTCTATGGGGTGGTCTACAGATACGCAGTATTTT. The V and J genes are TRBV24-1 and TRBJ2-3; D is unresolved. Trimming left V 6 bases short and J 3 bases short, with 18 bases between. Germline values: CDR1 KGHDR, CDR2 SFDVKD. This CDR3 is built from 16 residues.

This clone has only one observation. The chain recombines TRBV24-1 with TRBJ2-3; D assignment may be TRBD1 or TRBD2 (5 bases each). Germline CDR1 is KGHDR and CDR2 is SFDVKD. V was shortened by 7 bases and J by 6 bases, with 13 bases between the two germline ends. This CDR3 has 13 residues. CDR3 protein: CATSGAGQDTQYF. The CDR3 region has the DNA TGTGCCACCAGCGGGGCCGGCCAGGATACGCAGTATTTT.

The CDR3 loop is CASSFGGFQPQHF. CDR3 in DNA: TGTGCCAGCAGTTTTGGAGGGTTTCAGCCCCAGCATTTT. The chain employs TRBV12-3 or TRBV12-4 and TRBJ1-5; D is unresolved. V was cut by 3 bases and J by 6 bases, with 9 bases left in between. The CDR3 spans 13 residues.

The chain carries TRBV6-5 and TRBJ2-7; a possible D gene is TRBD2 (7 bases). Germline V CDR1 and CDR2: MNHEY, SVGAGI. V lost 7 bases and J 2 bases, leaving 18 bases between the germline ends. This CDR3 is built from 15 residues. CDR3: CASKGGQTQAYEQYF. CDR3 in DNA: TGTGCCAGCAAGGGGGGGCAGACTCAAGCCTACGAGCAGTACTTC.

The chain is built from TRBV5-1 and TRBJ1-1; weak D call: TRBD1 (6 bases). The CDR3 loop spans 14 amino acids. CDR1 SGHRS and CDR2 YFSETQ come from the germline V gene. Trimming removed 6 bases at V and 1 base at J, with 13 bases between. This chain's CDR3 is CASTRAGANTEAFF. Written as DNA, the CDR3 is TGCGCCAGCACCCGGGCAGGGGCGAACACTGAAGCTTTCTTT.

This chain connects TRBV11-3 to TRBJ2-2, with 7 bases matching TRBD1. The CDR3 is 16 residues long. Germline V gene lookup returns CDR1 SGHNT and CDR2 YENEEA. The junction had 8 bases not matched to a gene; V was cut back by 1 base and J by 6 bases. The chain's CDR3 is CASSLAGTALSGELFF. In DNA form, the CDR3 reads TGTGCCAGCAGCTTAGCCGGGACAGCGTTGTCCGGGGAGCTGTTTTTT.

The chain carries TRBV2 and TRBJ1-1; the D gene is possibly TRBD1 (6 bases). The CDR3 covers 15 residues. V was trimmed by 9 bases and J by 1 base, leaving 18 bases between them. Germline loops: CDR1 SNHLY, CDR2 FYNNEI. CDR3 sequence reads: CASHPPGQQNTEAFF. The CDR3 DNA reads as TGTGCCAGTCATCCGCCGGGACAACAGAACACTGAAGCTTTCTTT.

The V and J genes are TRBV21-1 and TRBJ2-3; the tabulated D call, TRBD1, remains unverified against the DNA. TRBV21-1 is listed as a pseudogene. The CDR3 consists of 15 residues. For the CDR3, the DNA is TGTGCCAGCAGCAAAGCAGGGGCCAGGGCGGATACGCAGTATTTT. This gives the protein CASSKAGARADTQYF.

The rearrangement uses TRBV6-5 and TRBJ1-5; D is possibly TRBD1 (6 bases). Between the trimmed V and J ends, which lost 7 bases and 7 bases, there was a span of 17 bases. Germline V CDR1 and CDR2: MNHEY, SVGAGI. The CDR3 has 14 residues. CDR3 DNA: TGTGCCAGCATCCGATCTCAGGGGATCCAGCCCCAGCATTTT. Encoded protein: CASIRSQGIQPQHF.

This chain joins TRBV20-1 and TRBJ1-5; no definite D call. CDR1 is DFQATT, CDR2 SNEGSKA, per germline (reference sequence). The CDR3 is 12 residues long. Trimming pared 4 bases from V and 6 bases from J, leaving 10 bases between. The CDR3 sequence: CSAIERAQPQHF. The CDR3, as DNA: TGCAGTGCTATTGAACGCGCTCAGCCCCAGCATTTT.

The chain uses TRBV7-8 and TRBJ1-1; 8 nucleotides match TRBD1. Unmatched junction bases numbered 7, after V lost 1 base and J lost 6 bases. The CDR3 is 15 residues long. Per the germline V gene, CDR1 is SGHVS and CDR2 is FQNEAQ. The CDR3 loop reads CASSLDDRGGAEAFF. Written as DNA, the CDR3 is TGTGCCAGCAGCTTAGACGACAGGGGAGGGGCTGAAGCTTTCTTT. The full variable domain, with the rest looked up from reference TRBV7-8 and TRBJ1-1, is GAGVSQSPRYKVAKRGQDVALRCDPISGHVSLFWYQQALGQGPEFLTYFQNEAQLDKSGLPSDRFFAERPEGSVSTLKIQRTQQEDSAVYLCASSLDDRGGAEAFFGQGTRLTVV.

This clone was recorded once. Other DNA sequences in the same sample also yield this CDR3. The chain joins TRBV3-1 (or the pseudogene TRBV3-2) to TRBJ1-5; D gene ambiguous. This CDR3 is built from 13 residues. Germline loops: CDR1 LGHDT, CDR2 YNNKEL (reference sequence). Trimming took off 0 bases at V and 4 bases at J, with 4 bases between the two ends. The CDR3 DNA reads TGTGCCAGCAGCCAAGACCCGAATCAGCCCCAGCATTTT. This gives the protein CASSQDPNQPQHF.

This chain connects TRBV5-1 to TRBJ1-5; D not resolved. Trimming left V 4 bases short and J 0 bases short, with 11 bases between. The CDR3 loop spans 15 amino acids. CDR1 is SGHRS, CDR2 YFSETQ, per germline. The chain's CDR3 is CASSPTDGSNQPQHF. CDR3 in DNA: TGCGCCAGCAGCCCTACCGACGGTAGCAATCAGCCCCAGCATTTT.

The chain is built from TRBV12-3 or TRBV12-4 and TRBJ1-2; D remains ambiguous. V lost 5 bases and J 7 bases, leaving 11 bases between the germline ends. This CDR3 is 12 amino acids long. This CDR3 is CASSPSWTGYTF. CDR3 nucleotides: TGTGCCAGCAGTCCTTCGTGGACTGGCTACACCTTC.

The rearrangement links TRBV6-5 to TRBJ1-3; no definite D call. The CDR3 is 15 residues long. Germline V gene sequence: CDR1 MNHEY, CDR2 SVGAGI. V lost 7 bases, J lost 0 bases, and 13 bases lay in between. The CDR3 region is CASKTFRYSGNTIYF. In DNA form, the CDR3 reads TGTGCCAGCAAAACTTTTAGGTACTCTGGAAACACCATATATTTT.

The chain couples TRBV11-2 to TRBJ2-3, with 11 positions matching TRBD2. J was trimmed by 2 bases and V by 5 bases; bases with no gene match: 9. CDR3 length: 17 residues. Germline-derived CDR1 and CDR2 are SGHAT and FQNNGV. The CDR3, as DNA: TGTGCCAGCAGCCCGGGGGCTAGCGGGGGGTTCACAGATACGCAGTATTTT. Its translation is CASSPGASGGFTDTQYF.